The 8 T cell receptor beta chains below all came from one sample that was sequenced in a study of regulatory T cells in long-lasting Graves disease. The time point is: persistent/refractory GD, antithyroid drugs over 5 years with positive TRAb. The authors made the TCR library using RNA they extracted from PBMCs. Construction of TCR beta libraries relied on iRepertoire HTBI primers and on Arm-PCR targeting CDR3 regions. TCRdb re-analysed the multiplex PCR reads in MiXCR, keeping a single row per CDR3 protein. The data hold about 310,000 distinct CDR3 sequences, with around a fifth observed a single time. The starting material was peripheral blood mononuclear cells (PBMCs), obtained when the disease was refractory, from a patient treated with antithyroid drugs. All receptors derive from a female donor with Graves disease.

The table lists this clonotype with many counts. This chain links TRBV11-2 with TRBJ2-6; D is tentatively TRBD1 or TRBD2 (6 bases each). Trimming cost V 11 bases and J 0 bases, with 11 bases left between them. The CDR3 has 14 residues. Germline V gene lookup returns CDR1 SGHAT and CDR2 FQNNGV. This chain's CDR3 is CAGKGGSGANVLTF. Written as DNA, the CDR3 is TGTGCCGGAAAGGGGGGCTCTGGGGCCAACGTCCTGACTTTC.

This clonotype has just a few counts. DNA for the CDR3: TGTGCCAGCAGCTGGGGGAGCGGGGCGTCCCGCACCGGGGAGCTGTTTTTT. The encoded protein is CASSWGSGASRTGELFF. The gene calls are TRBV7-9 and TRBJ2-2, with 7 bases matching TRBD2. Germline assignment: CDR1 SEHNR and CDR2 FQNEAQ (reference sequence). V was pared by 4 bases and J by 4 bases, with 12 bases of the junction left unmatched. The CDR3 contains 17 residues. Full variable domain (missing parts from reference TRBV7-9 and TRBJ2-2): DTGVSQNPRHKITKRGQNVTFRCDPISEHNRLYWYRQTLGQGPEFLTYFQNEAQLEKSRLLSDRFSAERPKGSFSTLEIQRTEQGDSAMYLCASSWGSGASRTGELFFGEGSRLTVL.

This clonotype occurred many times. The V gene is TRBV28, the J gene TRBJ1-2; 7 nucleotides align to TRBD1. J was trimmed by 8 bases and V by 8 bases; bases with no gene match: 8. Germline CDR1 is MDHEN and CDR2 is SYDVKM. The CDR3 contains 12 residues. The CDR3: CASAIQGLGYTF. CDR3 nucleotide sequence: TGTGCCAGCGCCATACAGGGGCTCGGCTACACCTTC.

In this sample, this clonotype turned up many times. The chain employs TRBV18 and TRBJ2-7; D unclear. The ends were cut back, 3 bases at V and 2 bases at J, with 11 bases in the middle. The germline V gene has CDR1 KGHSH and CDR2 LQKENI. The CDR3 consists of 14 residues. In DNA form, the CDR3 reads TGTGCCAGCTCACCGAGAAAAGAGACCTACGAGCAGTACTTC. The encoded protein is CASSPRKETYEQYF.

This clonotype was observed at least ten times. The chain links TRBV5-4 to TRBJ1-2, with 9 bases matching TRBD1. The J segment lost 7 bases and the V segment lost 3 bases, leaving 10 bases of the junction unmatched. Germline values: CDR1 SGHNT, CDR2 YYREEE (reference sequence). This CDR3 has 15 amino acids. The CDR3 DNA sequence: TGTGCCAGCAGCTCAACGGGACAGGGCTTCGGTGGCTACACCTTC. Translation gives CASSSTGQGFGGYTF.

This clonotype showed up many times. The chain combines TRBV20-1 with TRBJ2-7; tentative D call: TRBD1 (6 bases). The CDR3 is 13 amino acids. The V end lost 3 bases, the J end lost 0 bases, and 9 bases lay between the germline ends. Germline CDR1 DFQATT, CDR2 SNEGSKA (reference sequence). CDR3 in amino acids: CSARMDSSYEQYF. The CDR3 DNA sequence: TGCAGTGCTAGGATGGACAGCTCCTACGAGCAGTACTTC.

This clonotype appeared once. The junction departs from germline at one end; a sequencing error may be responsible. The rearrangement uses TRBV29-1 and TRBJ1-1, with unresolved D. Germline V lookup: CDR1 SQVTM, CDR2 ANQGSEA. The CDR3 extends over 11 amino acids. The CDR3 is CSVTLNTDAFF. CDR3 bases: TGCAGCGTAACATTGAACACTGATGCTTTCTTT.

This clonotype was observed many times. This chain uses TRBV28 with TRBJ2-5; 10 positions agree with TRBD2. Germline V gene data show CDR1 as MDHEN and CDR2 as SYDVKM. The CDR3 is 14 residues long. Trimming removed 6 bases from V and 4 bases from J; junction bases left unmatched: 5. This chain's CDR3 is CASRALAGAETQYF. In DNA, the CDR3 is TGTGCCAGCAGAGCGCTAGCGGGAGCAGAGACCCAGTACTTC. The full variable domain, in which reference TRBV28 and TRBJ2-5 provide the parts outside the CDR3, is DVKVTQSSRYLVKRTGEKVFLECVQDMDHENMFWYRQDPGLGLRLIYFSYDVKMKEKGDIPEGYSVSREKKERFSLILESASTNQTSMYLCASRALAGAETQYFGPGTRLLVL.